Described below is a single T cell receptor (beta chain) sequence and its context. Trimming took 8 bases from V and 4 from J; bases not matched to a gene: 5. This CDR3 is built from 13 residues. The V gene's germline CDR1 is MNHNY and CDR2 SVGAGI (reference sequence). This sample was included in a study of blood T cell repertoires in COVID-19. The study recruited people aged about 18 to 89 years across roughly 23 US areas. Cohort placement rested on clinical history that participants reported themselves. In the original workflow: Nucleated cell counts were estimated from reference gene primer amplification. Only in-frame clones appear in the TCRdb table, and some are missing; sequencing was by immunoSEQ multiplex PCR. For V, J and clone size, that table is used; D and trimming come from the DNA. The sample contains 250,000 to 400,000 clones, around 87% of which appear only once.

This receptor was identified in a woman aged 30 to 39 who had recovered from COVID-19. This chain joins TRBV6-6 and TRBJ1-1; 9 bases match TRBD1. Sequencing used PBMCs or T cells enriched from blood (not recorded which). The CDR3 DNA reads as TGTGCCAGCTACAGACAGGGGGTCACTGAAGCTTTCTTT. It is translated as CASYRQGVTEAFF.